This section outlines one T cell receptor (beta chain) sequence together with its context. Antigen: not known. Sequencing used immunoSEQ multiplex PCR; TCRdb keeps in-frame clones, though not all of them. The data hold more than 30,000 clones, with roughly 87% observed a single time. This specimen belongs to a study of graft-versus-host responses after intestinal transplantation. At the level of the study: Every recipient underwent anti-thymocyte globulin induction, then tacrolimus and steroids for 2 to 3 years. Study-wide results and caveats: Some GvH clones appeared in ileal mucosa or blood before recipient bone marrow.

Processing of graft tissue released intraepithelial and lamina propria lymphocytes. CDR1 and CDR2 from the germline V gene are PRHDT and FYEKMQ (reference sequence). The CDR3 is made up of 15 amino acids. V lost 4 bases to trimming and J lost 6 bases, with 16 bases between them. The source material was ileum tissue, sampled approximately 210 days after intestinal transplant. The chain links TRBV13 to TRBJ2-1; D is unresolved. This TCR derives from a human patient who received an intestinal transplant, so some T cells may come from the graft donor. CDR3: CASSWPGPRLNEQFF. Written as DNA, the CDR3 is TGTGCCAGCAGCTGGCCGGGCCCCAGGCTCAATGAGCAGTTCTTC.